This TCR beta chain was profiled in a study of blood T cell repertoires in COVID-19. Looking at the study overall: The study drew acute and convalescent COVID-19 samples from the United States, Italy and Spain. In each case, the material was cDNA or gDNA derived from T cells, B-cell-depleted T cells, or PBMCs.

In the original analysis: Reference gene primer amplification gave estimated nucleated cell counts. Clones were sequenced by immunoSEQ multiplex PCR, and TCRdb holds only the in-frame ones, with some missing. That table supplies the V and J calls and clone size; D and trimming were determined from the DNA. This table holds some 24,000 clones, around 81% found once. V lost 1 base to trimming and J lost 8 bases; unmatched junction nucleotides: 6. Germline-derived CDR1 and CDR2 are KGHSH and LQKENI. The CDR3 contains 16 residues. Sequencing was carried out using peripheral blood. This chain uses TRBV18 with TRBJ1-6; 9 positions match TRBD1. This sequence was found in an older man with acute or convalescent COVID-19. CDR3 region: CASSPRRDRVDSPLHF. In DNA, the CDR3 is TGTGCCAGCTCACCACGTAGGGACAGGGTTGATTCACCCCTCCACTTT.